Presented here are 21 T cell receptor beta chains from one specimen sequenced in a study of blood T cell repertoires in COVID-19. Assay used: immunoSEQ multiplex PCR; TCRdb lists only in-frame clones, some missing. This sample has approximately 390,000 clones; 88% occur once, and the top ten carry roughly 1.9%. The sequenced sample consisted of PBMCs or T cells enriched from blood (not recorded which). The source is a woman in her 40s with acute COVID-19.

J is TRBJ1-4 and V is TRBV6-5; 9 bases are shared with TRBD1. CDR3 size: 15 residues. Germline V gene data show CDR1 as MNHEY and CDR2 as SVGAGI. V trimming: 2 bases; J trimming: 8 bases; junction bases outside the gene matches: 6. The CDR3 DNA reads TGTGCCAGCAGTTACCCCGGGACAGGGAGGGAAAAACTGTTTTTT. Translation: CASSYPGTGREKLFF.

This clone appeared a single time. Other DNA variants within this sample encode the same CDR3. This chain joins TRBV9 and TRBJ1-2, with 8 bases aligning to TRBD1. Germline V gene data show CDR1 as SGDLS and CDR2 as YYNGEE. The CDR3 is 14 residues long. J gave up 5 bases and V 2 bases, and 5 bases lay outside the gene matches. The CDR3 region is CASSVGQGNYGYTF. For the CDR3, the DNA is TGTGCCAGCAGCGTCGGACAGGGAAATTATGGCTACACCTTC.

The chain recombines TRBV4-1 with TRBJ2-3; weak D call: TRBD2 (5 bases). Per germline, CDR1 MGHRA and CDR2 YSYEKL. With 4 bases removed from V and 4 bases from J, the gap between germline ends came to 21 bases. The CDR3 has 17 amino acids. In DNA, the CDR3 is TGCGCCAGCAGCCTTCGAGGCCCAATACTAGGTGCAGATACGCAGTATTTT. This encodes CASSLRGPILGADTQYF.

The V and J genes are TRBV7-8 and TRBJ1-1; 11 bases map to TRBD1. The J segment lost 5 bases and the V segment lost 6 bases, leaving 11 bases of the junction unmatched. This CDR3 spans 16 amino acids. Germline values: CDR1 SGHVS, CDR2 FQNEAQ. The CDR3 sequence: CASRQAGTGGGTEAFF. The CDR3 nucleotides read TGTGCCAGCAGGCAAGCCGGGACAGGGGGGGGAACTGAAGCTTTCTTT.

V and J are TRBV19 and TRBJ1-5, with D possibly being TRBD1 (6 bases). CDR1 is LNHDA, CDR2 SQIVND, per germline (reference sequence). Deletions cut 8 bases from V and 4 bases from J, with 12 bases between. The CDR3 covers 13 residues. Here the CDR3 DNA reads TGTGCCAGTGCGGGGGCTAGGAATCAGCCCCAGCATTTT. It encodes CASAGARNQPQHF.

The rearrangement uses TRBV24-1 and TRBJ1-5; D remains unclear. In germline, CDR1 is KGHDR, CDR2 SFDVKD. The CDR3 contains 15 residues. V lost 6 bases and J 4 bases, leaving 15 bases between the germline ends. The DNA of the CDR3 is TGTGCCACCAGTTCTGGCGGGGTTGGAAATCAGCCCCAGCATTTT. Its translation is CATSSGGVGNQPQHF.

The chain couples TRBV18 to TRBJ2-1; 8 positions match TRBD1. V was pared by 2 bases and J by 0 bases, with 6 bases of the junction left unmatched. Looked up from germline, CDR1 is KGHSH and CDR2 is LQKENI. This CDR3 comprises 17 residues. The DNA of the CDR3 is TGTGCCAGCTCACCATACGACAGGGGAGGCTCCTACAATGAGCAGTTCTTC. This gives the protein CASSPYDRGGSYNEQFF.

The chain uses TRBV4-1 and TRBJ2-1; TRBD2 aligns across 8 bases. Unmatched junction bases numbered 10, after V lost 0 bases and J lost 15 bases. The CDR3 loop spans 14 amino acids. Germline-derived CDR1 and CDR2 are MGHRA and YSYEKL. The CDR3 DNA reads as TGCGCCAGCAGCCAAGACTACCAGCGGGGGACCGGGTTCTTC. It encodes CASSQDYQRGTGFF.

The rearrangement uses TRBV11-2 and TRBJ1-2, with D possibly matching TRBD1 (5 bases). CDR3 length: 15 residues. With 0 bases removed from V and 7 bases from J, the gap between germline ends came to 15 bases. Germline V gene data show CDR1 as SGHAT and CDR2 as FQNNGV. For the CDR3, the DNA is TGTGCCAGCAGCTTAGATACCGGGAGGGGTGGTGGCTACACCTTC. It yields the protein CASSLDTGRGGGYTF.

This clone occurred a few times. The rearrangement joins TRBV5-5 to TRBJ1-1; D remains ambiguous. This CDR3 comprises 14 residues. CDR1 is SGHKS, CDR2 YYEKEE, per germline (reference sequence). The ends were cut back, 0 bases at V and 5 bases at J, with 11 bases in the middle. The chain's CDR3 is CASSLAGLETEAFF. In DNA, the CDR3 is TGTGCCAGCAGCTTGGCCGGCCTAGAGACTGAAGCTTTCTTT. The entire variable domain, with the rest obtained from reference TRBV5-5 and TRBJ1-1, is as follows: DAGVTQSPTHLIKTRGQQVTLRCSPISGHKSVSWYQQVLGQGPQFIFQYYEKEERGRGNFPDRFSARQFPNYSSELNVNALLLGDSALYLCASSLAGLETEAFFGQGTRLTVV.

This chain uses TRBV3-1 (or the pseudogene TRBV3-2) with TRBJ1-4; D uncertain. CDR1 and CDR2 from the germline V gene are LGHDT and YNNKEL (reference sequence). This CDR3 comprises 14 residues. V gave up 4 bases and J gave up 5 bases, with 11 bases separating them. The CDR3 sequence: CASSPQTVNEKLFF. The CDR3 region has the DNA TGTGCCAGCAGCCCCCAGACTGTAAATGAAAAACTGTTTTTT.

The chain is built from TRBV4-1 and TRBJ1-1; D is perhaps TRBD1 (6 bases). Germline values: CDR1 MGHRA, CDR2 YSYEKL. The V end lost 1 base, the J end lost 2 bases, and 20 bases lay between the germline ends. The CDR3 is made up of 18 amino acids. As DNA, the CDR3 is TGCGCCAGCAGCCAAGCCATGGGGACAACCCTCCACAACACTGAAGCTTTCTTT. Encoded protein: CASSQAMGTTLHNTEAFF.

CDR3 nucleotide sequence: TGTGCCAGCAGCCCTTGGACAGGGGAACAGCCCCAGCATTTT. It yields the protein CASSPWTGEQPQHF. The V and J genes are TRBV3-1 (or the pseudogene TRBV3-2) and TRBJ1-5; 9 positions agree with TRBD1. With V trimmed by 4 bases and J by 7 bases, 5 bases remained unmatched. The CDR3 length is 14 residues. Germline values: CDR1 LGHDT, CDR2 YNNKEL (reference sequence).

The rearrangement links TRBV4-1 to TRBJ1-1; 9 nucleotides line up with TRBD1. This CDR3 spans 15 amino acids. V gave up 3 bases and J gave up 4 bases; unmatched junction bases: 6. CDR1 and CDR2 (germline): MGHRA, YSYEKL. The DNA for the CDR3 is TGCGCCAGCAGCCACGGGACAGGGATACCCACTGAAGCTTTCTTT. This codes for CASSHGTGIPTEAFF.

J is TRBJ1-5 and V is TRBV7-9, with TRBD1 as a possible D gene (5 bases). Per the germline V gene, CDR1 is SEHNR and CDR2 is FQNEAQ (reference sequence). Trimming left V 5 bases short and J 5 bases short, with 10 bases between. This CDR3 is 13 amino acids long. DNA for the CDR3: TGTGCCAGCAGCCCCGGGGGGGATCAGCCCCAGCATTTT. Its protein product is CASSPGGDQPQHF.

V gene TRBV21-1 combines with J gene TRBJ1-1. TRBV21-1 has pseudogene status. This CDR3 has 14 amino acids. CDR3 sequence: CASSMEGRYTEAFF. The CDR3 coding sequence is TGTGCCAGCAGCATGGAGGGCAGGTACACTGAAGCTTTCTTT.

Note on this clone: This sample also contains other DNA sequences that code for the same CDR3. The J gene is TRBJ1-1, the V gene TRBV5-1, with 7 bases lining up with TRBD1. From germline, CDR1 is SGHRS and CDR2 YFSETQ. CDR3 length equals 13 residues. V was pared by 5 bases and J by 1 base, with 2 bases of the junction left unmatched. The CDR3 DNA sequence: TGCGCCAGCAGTCAGGGGGGGAACACTGAAGCTTTCTTT. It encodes CASSQGGNTEAFF.

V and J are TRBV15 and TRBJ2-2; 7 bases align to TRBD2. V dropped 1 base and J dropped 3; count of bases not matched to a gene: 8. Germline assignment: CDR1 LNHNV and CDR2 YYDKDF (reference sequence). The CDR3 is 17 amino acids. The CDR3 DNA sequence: TGTGCCACCAGCAGAGCCTGGGGGGGAGAGGACACCGGGGAGCTGTTTTTT. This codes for CATSRAWGGEDTGELFF.

Here the CDR3 reads CASLRNQPQHF. The CDR3 nucleotides are TGTGCCAGCTTACGGAATCAGCCCCAGCATTTT. The chain is built from TRBV2 and TRBJ1-5, with unresolved D. With 8 bases removed from V and 4 bases from J, the gap between germline ends came to 6 bases. Germline V CDR1 and CDR2: SNHLY, FYNNEI. The CDR3 is 11 residues long. Filled out from reference TRBV2 and TRBJ1-5, the complete variable domain reads EPEVTQTPSHQVTQMGQEVILRCVPISNHLYFYWYRQILGQKVEFLVSFYNNEISEKSEIFDDQFSVERPDGSNFTLKIRSTKLEDSAMYFCASLRNQPQHFGDGTRLSIL.

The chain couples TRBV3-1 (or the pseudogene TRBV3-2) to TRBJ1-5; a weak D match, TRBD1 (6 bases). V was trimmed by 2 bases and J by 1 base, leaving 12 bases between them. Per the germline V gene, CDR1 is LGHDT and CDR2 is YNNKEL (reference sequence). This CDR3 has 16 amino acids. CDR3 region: CASSQRVGASNQPQHF. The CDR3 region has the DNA TGTGCCAGCAGCCAACGTGTGGGGGCAAGCAATCAGCCCCAGCATTTT.

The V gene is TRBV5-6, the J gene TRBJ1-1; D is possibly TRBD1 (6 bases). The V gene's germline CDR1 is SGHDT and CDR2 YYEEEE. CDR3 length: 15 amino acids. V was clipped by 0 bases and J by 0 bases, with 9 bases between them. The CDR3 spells CASSLAGTMNTEAFF. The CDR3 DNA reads TGTGCCAGCAGCTTGGCGGGGACAATGAACACTGAAGCTTTCTTT.